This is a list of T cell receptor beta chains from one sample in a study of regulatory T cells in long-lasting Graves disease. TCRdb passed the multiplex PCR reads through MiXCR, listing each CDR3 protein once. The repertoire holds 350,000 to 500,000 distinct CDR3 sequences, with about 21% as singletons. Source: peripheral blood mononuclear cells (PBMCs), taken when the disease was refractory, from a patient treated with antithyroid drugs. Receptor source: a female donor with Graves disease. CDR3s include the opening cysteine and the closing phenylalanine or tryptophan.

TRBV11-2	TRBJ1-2	CASSSLRGGQHGYTF
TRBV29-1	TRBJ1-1	CSVQVINTEAFF
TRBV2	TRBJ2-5	CASSGQVQETQYF
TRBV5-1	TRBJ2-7	CASSADAGTSEYEQYF
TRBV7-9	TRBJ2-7	CASSLAGRGRARYEQYF
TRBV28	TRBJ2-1	CASSLGRGRDEQFF
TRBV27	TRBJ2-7	CASTKIAGEKNEQYF
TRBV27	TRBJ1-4	CATRDGGSGEKLFF
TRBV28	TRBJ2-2	CASSYMRDRGSTGELFF
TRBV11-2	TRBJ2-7	CASSLDLLTYEQYF
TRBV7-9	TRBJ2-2	CASIQGPTGELFF
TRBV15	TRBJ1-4	CATSRTGGNNEKLFF
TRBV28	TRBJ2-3	CASSLPLVGATDTQYF
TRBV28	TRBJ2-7	CASSSPDKSSYEQYF
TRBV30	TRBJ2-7	CAWMMSDYEQYF
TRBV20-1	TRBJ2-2	CSARPSGRADGELFF
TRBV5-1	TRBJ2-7	CASSLDGVLGLEQYF
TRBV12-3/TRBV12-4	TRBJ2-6	CASRKGASGANVLTF
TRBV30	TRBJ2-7	CAWSVSRALPYEQYF
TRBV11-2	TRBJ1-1	CASSFGLTVGAFF
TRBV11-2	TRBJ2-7	CASSLAVSRNEQYF
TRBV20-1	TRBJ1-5	CSARVISVSDQPQHF
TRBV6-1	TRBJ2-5	CASRITSGQETQYF
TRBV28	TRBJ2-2	CAIPKKDTGELFF
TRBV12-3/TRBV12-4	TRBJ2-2	CASSSLQGSGELFF
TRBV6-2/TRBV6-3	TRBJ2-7	CASSYSGTGGEEQYF
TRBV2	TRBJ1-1	CASREGQGGAEAFF
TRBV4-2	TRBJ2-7	CASSQALTGTGSYEQYF
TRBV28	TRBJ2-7	CASSLPPRAGGSYEQYF
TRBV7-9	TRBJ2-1	CASSLAGLAGVGSYNEQFF
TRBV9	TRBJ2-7	CASSVGPPDEQYF
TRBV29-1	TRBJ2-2	CSVERAGVNTGELFF
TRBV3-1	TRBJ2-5	CASSQEQWETQYF
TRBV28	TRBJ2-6	CASSTGDSYSGANVLTF
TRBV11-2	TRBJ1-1	CASSLVYGSDTEAFF
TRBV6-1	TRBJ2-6	CASTQKRATKSSGANVLTF
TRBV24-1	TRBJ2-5	CATSDRETQYF
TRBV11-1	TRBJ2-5	CASSFPEETQYF
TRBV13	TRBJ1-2	CASSPVNYGYTF
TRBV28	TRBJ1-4	CASSPHRGTNEKLFF
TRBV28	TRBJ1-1	CASNPPRGLDTEAFF
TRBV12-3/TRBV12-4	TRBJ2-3	CASSGDPLVRGSSTDTQYF
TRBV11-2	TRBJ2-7	CASSPSGLHEQYF
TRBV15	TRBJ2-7	CATSSTGTSGGQAYEQYF
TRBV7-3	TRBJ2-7	CASSRWEAGPYEQYF
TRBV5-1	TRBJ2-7	CASSWTSAYEQYF
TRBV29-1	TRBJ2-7	CSVVPGLSHSLSYEQYF
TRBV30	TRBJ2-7	CAWSVPPGKPYEQYF
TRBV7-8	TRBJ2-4	CASSLRGAGKNIQYF
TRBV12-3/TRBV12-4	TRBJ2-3	CASSDQVSGATDTQYF
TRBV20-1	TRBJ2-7	CSADGTSGTYEQYF